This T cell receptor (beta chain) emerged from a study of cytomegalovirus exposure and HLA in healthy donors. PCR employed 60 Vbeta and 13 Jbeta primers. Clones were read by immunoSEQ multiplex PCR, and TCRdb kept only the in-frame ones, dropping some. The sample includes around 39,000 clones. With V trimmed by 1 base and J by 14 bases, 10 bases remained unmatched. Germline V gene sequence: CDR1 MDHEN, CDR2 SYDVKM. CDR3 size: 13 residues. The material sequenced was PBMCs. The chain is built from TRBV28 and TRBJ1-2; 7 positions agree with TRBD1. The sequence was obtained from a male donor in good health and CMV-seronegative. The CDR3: CASSLSTGPGYTF. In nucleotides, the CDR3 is TGTGCCAGCAGTTTATCGACAGGGCCCGGGTATACCTTC.